This entry lists 22 T cell receptor beta chains sequenced from one sample in a study of beta chain features in type 1 diabetes. Overall study results and limits: People with Type 1 diabetes carried modestly yet significantly shorter TCRB CDR3s in all four CD4+ subsets.

For these receptors, no antigen is known. Every isolated RNA sample was fully reverse transcribed, so sequencing captured expressed TCRB transcripts. Using immunoSEQ multiplex PCR, the repertoire was profiled, and TCRdb retains in-frame clones only, with some absent. The sample consists of some 360,000 clones, 9.6% of them appearing once. Sequencing was carried out using central memory CD4+ T cells from blood. Receptors were obtained from a young man with type 1 diabetes.

This clone was recorded a few times. The CDR3 DNA follows: TGTGCCAGCAGTACATCCGGGACAGTTACGTACTTC. Its translation: CASSTSGTVTYF. The chain recombines TRBV6-5 with TRBJ2-7, with TRBD1 matching over 7 bases. The germline gives CDR1 MNHEY, CDR2 SVGAGI. CDR3 length: 12 residues. V was pared by 5 bases and J by 12 bases, with 10 bases of the junction left unmatched.

This clone was counted between two and nine times. The V and J genes are TRBV18 and TRBJ1-2; 7 positions match TRBD1. J was trimmed by 5 bases and V by 3 bases; bases with no gene match: 12. The germline V gene has CDR1 KGHSH and CDR2 LQKENI. The CDR3 covers 16 residues. The CDR3 loop reads CASSPPEAGGRYGYTF. For the CDR3, the DNA is TGTGCCAGCTCACCTCCTGAGGCAGGGGGAAGGTATGGCTACACCTTC.

As for this clone: Just one base apart from a much larger clone, this may be a read error. The J gene is TRBJ1-2, the V gene TRBV28; no reliable D call. This CDR3 has 11 amino acids. Germline assignment: CDR1 MDHEN and CDR2 SYDVKM. Trimming removed 5 bases from V and 1 base from J, with 2 bases in between. The CDR3 reads CASSDNYGYTF. As DNA, the CDR3 is TGTGCCAGCAGTGATAACTATGGCTACACCTTC.

This clone was observed a few times. The chain joins TRBV19 to TRBJ1-4, with D possibly being TRBD1 (6 bases). CDR3 length: 15 amino acids. The V and J ends lost 7 bases and 8 bases respectively, with 20 bases between them. Germline V gene data show CDR1 as LNHDA and CDR2 as SQIVND (reference sequence). This chain's CDR3 is CASTPDRTFPEKLFF. The CDR3 nucleotides are TGTGCCAGTACCCCGGACAGAACCTTTCCCGAAAAACTGTTTTTT.

The chain combines TRBV28 with TRBJ1-5, with 7 bases aligning to TRBD1. The V gene end was trimmed by 3 bases and the J gene end by 6 bases; junction bases not matched to a gene: 14. From germline, CDR1 is MDHEN and CDR2 SYDVKM. The CDR3 contains 17 residues. The CDR3 DNA is TGTGCCAGCAGTTTCAGGGGGTTAAGGTTTCCAGGTCAGCCCCAGCATTTT. This translates into CASSFRGLRFPGQPQHF.

This clone came up a few times. V gene TRBV18 combines with J gene TRBJ2-2; D gene unclear. Germline CDR1 and CDR2: KGHSH and LQKENI. The V end was cut by 2 bases, the J end by 3 bases, with 7 bases between. This CDR3 is 14 amino acids long. CDR3 sequence: CASSPRPYTGELFF. In nucleotides, the CDR3 is TGTGCCAGCTCACCAAGGCCCTACACCGGGGAGCTGTTTTTT. The full variable domain, rest sourced from reference TRBV18 and TRBJ2-2, is NAGVMQNPRHLVRRRGQEARLRCSPMKGHSHVYWYRQLPEEGLKFMVYLQKENIIDESGMPKERFSAEFPKEGPSILRIQQVVRGDSAAYFCASSPRPYTGELFFGEGSRLTVL.

This chain joins TRBV7-2 and TRBJ2-2, with D possibly TRBD2 on 7 matching bases. V lost 4 bases to trimming and J lost 3 bases, with 12 bases between them. This CDR3 comprises 15 residues. Germline assignment: CDR1 SGHTA and CDR2 FQGNSA. The CDR3 region has the DNA TGTGCCAGCAGCTCATCGGGGGGCGACACCGGGGAGCTGTTTTTT. Its protein is CASSSSGGDTGELFF.

The V gene is TRBV11-2, the J gene TRBJ1-2; TRBD1 aligns across 8 bases. This CDR3 is built from 13 residues. J was trimmed by 8 bases and V by 5 bases; bases with no gene match: 7. Germline V CDR1 and CDR2: SGHAT, FQNNGV. In DNA, the CDR3 is TGTGCCAGCAGCCTTCAGGGGGCGGTAGGCTACACCTTC. Amino acids: CASSLQGAVGYTF.

The gene calls are TRBV7-9 and TRBJ2-2; tentatively, D is TRBD1 (5 bases). Germline CDR1 and CDR2: SEHNR and FQNEAQ (reference sequence). The CDR3 runs 13 residues. Trimming shortened V by 4 bases and J by 6 bases, and 9 bases separated the two germline ends. The CDR3 nucleotides are TGTGCCAGCAGCTCCAGGGTACCCGGGGAGCTGTTTTTT. Protein product: CASSSRVPGELFF. Drawing the rest from reference TRBV7-9 and TRBJ2-2, the complete variable domain is DTGVSQNPRHKITKRGQNVTFRCDPISEHNRLYWYRQTLGQGPEFLTYFQNEAQLEKSRLLSDRFSAERPKGSFSTLEIQRTEQGDSAMYLCASSSRVPGELFFGEGSRLTVL.

The chain employs TRBV19 and TRBJ2-6, with D tentatively TRBD1 (6 bases). Germline CDR1 reads LNHDA; CDR2 reads SQIVND (reference sequence). This CDR3 is 17 amino acids long. V shed 5 bases and J shed 0 bases, with 14 bases lying between them. The CDR3 reads CASSFRGASSGANVLTF. In DNA, the CDR3 is TGTGCCAGTAGTTTCAGGGGCGCGTCCTCTGGGGCCAACGTCCTGACTTTC.

This clone has a handful of counts. The chain is built from TRBV18 and TRBJ2-1, with 14 positions matching TRBD2. Germline V gene lookup returns CDR1 KGHSH and CDR2 LQKENI. The CDR3 loop spans 16 amino acids. With 3 bases clipped from V and 8 bases from J, the junction kept 6 bases outside the gene matches. CDR3 sequence reads: CASSPLGLAGDHEQFF. Written as DNA, the CDR3 is TGTGCCAGCTCACCGCTGGGACTAGCGGGAGACCATGAGCAGTTCTTC.

This clone was detected a few times. The rearrangement joins TRBV7-8 to TRBJ1-5; 9 bases are shared with TRBD1. Germline CDR1 and CDR2: SGHVS and FQNEAQ. The CDR3 covers 16 residues. Trimming removed 4 bases from V and 2 bases from J; junction bases left unmatched: 6. As DNA, the CDR3 is TGTGCCAGCAGCTCCCAACAGGGGGCAGGCAATCAGCCCCAGCATTTT. Protein: CASSSQQGAGNQPQHF.

This clone was counted only a few times. J is TRBJ2-3 and V is TRBV5-1; D is perhaps TRBD2 (6 bases). V was clipped by 3 bases and J by 2 bases, with 10 bases between them. The germline CDR1 and CDR2 sequences are SGHRS and YFSETQ. This CDR3 region has 14 residues. For the CDR3, the DNA is TGCGCCAGCAGCTGGGGACTTAACACAGATACGCAGTATTTT. Its protein is CASSWGLNTDTQYF.

J is TRBJ2-5 and V is TRBV7-9; D perhaps matches TRBD2 (7 bases). The germline CDR1 and CDR2 sequences are SEHNR and FQNEAQ (reference sequence). The CDR3 sequence is 13 residues long. V was trimmed by 5 bases and J by 5 bases, leaving 12 bases between them. The CDR3, as DNA: TGTGCCAGCAGCGGAGGGGGGGCCGAGACCCAGTACTTC. It translates to CASSGGGAETQYF.

This clone was counted ten times or more. V gene TRBV29-1 combines with J gene TRBJ2-1, with D hard to call. V lost 1 base, J lost 6 bases, and 7 bases lay in between. Germline values: CDR1 SQVTM, CDR2 ANQGSEA. This CDR3 is 12 amino acids long. The CDR3 loop reads CSVEGNGNEQFF. The CDR3 DNA reads as TGCAGCGTTGAAGGGAATGGCAATGAGCAGTTCTTC.

This clone came up a few times. The chain couples TRBV2 to TRBJ2-3, with D possibly being TRBD1 or TRBD2 (5 bases each). The CDR3 runs to 14 residues. V was pared by 1 base and J by 9 bases, with 14 bases between. Germline V gives CDR1 SNHLY, CDR2 FYNNEI. CDR3 amino acids: CASSEGRVGDTQYF. CDR3 nucleotide sequence: TGTGCCAGCAGTGAAGGCAGGGTTGGGGACACGCAGTATTTT.

This clone was counted a few times. The rearrangement joins TRBV5-6 to TRBJ1-1, with 9 bases identical to TRBD1. CDR1 is SGHDT and CDR2 is YYEEEE in the germline V gene. V was pared by 4 bases and J by 6 bases, with 7 bases of the junction left unmatched. CDR3 length: 14 amino acids. The CDR3 coding sequence is TGTGCCAGCAGCAGCACAGGGGGCATTTCTGAAGCTTTCTTT. The encoded protein is CASSSTGGISEAFF.

This rearrangement joins TRBV7-7 to TRBJ2-2; 12 bases fit TRBD1. Germline values: CDR1 SSHAT, CDR2 FNYEAQ (reference sequence). The CDR3 length is 16 residues. After removal of 5 bases from V and 8 bases from J, the junction contained 9 bases not matched to a gene. In DNA form, the CDR3 reads TGTGCCAGCAGCCGAGGCGGGACAGGGGGCTTTGGGGAGCTGTTTTTT. Translating gives CASSRGGTGGFGELFF.

This clone was observed a handful of times. Written as DNA, the CDR3 is TGTGCCAGCAGTTACTATGAGCGGTACACCGGGGAGCTGTTTTTT. It specifies CASSYYERYTGELFF. The chain couples TRBV6-6 to TRBJ2-2, with D perhaps matching TRBD2 (5 bases). Germline V lookup: CDR1 MNHNY, CDR2 SVGAGI (reference sequence). Trimming removed 1 base at V and 3 bases at J, with 9 bases between. This CDR3 has 15 residues.

The V gene is TRBV2, the J gene TRBJ2-5; TRBD2 matches at 9 bases. CDR3 length equals 13 residues. Germline V lookup: CDR1 SNHLY, CDR2 FYNNEI. The ends lost 7 bases at V and 5 bases at J; junction bases unmatched: 5. The CDR3 here is CASTGTSSETQYF. DNA for the CDR3: TGTGCCAGCACCGGGACTAGCAGCGAGACCCAGTACTTC.

The chain employs TRBV12-5 and TRBJ2-1; TRBD2 is a possible D gene (6 bases). This CDR3 spans 16 amino acids. Deletions cut 5 bases from V and 0 bases from J, with 14 bases between. CDR1 LGHNT and CDR2 FRNRAP come from the germline V gene. The CDR3 loop reads CASGKRAGISYNEQFF. CDR3 bases: TGTGCTAGTGGTAAAAGAGCGGGCATCTCCTACAATGAGCAGTTCTTC.

Written as DNA, the CDR3 is TGTGCCAGCAGTGAAGCGGGGGCTCAGCCCCAGCATTTT. It yields the protein CASSEAGAQPQHF. This sequence joins TRBV6-1 and TRBJ1-5; tentatively, D is TRBD1 (6 bases). Trimming removed 0 bases from V and 6 bases from J, with 6 bases in between. The CDR3 has 13 residues. Germline assignment: CDR1 MNHNS and CDR2 SASEGT.